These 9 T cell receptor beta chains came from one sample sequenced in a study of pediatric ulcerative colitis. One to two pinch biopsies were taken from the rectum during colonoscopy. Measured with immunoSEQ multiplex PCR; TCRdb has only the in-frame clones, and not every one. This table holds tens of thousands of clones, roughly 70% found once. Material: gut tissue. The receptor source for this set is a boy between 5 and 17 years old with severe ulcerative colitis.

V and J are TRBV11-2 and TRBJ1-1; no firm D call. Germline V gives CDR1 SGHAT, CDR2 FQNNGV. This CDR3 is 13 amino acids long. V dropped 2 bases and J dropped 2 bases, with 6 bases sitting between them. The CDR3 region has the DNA TGTGCCAGCAGCTTACAGCTTAACACTGAAGCTTTCTTT. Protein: CASSLQLNTEAFF.

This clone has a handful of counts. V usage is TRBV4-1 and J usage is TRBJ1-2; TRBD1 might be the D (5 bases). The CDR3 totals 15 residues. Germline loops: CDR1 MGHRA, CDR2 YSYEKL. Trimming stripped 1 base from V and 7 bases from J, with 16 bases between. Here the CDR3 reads CASSQVGRREFGYTF. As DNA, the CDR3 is TGCGCCAGCAGCCAAGTGGGTCGCAGGGAATTTGGCTACACCTTC.

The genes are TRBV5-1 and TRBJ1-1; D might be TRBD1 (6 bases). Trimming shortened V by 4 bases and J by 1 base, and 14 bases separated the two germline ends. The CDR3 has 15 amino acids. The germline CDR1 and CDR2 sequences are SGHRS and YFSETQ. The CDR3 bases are TGCGCCAGCAGCCTAGAGGACAGACCGAACACTGAAGCTTTCTTT. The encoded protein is CASSLEDRPNTEAFF.

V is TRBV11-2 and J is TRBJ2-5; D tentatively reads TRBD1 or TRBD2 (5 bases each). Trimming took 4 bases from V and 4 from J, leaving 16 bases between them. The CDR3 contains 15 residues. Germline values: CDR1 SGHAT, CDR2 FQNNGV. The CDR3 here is CASSSGLERGETQYF. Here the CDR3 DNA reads TGTGCCAGCAGCTCCGGGCTAGAGAGGGGAGAGACCCAGTACTTC.

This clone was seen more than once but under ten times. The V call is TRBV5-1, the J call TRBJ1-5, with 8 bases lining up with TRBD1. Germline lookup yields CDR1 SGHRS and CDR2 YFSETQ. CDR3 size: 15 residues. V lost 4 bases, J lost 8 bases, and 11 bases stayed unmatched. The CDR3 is CASSPTGGTSEPQHF. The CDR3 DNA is TGCGCCAGCAGCCCTACAGGGGGTACCTCCGAGCCCCAGCATTTT.

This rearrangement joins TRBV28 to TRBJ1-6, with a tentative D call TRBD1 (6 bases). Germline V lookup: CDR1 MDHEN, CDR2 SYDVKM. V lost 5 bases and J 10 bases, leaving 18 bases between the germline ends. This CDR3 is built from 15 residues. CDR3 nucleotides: TGTGCCAGCAGTGAGGGGGAGTGGGGAGTCTCACCCCTCCACTTT. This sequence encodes CASSEGEWGVSPLHF.

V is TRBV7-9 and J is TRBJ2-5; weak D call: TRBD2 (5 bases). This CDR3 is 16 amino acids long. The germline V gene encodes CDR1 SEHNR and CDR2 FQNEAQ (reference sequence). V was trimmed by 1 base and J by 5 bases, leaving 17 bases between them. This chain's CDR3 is CASSLGDRGLRETQYF. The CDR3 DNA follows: TGTGCCAGCAGCTTAGGGGATCGAGGGTTGAGGGAGACCCAGTACTTC.

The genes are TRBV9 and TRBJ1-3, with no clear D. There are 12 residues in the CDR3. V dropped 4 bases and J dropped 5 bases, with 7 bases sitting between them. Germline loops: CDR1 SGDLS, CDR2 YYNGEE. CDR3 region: CASSPDRNTIYF. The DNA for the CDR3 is TGTGCCAGCAGCCCGGATCGAAACACCATATATTTT. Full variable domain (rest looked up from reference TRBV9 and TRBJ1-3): DSGVTQTPKHLITATGQRVTLRCSPRSGDLSVYWYQQSLDQGLQFLIQYYNGEERAKGNILERFSAQQFPDLHSELNLSSLELGDSALYFCASSPDRNTIYFGEGSWLTVV.

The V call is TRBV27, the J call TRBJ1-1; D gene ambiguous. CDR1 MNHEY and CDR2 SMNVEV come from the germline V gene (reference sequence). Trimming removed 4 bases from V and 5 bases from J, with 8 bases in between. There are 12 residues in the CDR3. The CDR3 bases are TGTGCCAGCAGTTCCCTGGGGACTGAAGCTTTCTTT. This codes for CASSSLGTEAFF.